These T cell receptor beta chains were read from a single sample in a study of control samples from healthy donors and cancer patients. Generated by immunoSEQ multiplex PCR, the TCRdb table keeps only in-frame clones and is missing some. The repertoire holds more than 95,000 clones, with over 75% as singletons. Sequences were obtained from blood. The receptors were gathered from a man between 60 and 75 years old in good health. Both conserved end residues are part of each CDR3. A D gene is named only where the DNA matches it firmly. Clone size is given for some rows only: seen once, a few or many times, or a class if the clone is expanded.

clone_size j_call d_call v_call cdr3_nt cdr3_aa
NA TRBJ1-2 NA TRBV18 TGTGCCAGCTCACCCGGACCAGGGACGACTTCCTATGGCTACACCTTC CASSPGPGTTSYGYTF
NA TRBJ1-1 TRBD1 TRBV2 TGTGCCAGCAGTGAAGCGGGTCAGGGGGTAACTGAAGCTTTCTTT CASSEAGQGVTEAFF
NA TRBJ2-2 NA TRBV12-3/TRBV12-4 TGTGCCAGCAGTTTTAGTCCCGGGGAGCTGTTTTTT CASSFSPGELFF
NA TRBJ1-1 NA TRBV28 TGTGCCAGCAGTTTCACTAGGGGGTTAATGGCCACTGAAGCTTTCTTT CASSFTRGLMATEAFF
NA TRBJ1-2 TRBD1 TRBV27 TGTGCCAGCAGTTCACGACAGGGGGCGCGGGATGGCTACACCTTC CASSSRQGARDGYTF
NA TRBJ1-1 TRBD1 TRBV18 TGTGCCAGCTCACCGGGGACAGGGGGACCGAACACTGAAGCTTTCTTT CASSPGTGGPNTEAFF
NA TRBJ2-1 NA TRBV6-5 TGTGCCAGCACTCGGGGCGGAATGATGGACGTGGTGTTCTTC CASTRGGMMDVVFF
few TRBJ1-1 NA TRBV5-1 TGCGCCAGCAGCTTGGCCGTTGATGGGGTGAACACTGAAGCTTTCTTT CASSLAVDGVNTEAFF
NA TRBJ1-3 TRBD1 TRBV7-8 TGTGCCAGCAGTACGGACAGGAGCTCTGGAAACACCATATATTTT CASSTDRSSGNTIYF
NA TRBJ1-2 TRBD1 TRBV9 TGTGCCAGCAGCCCAACGCCGGGACAGGGGGAGGATGGCTACACCTTC CASSPTPGQGEDGYTF
NA TRBJ1-3 NA TRBV13 TGTGCCAGCAGGTTGACGGGTCCTGGAAACACCATATATTTT CASRLTGPGNTIYF
NA TRBJ2-2 NA TRBV24-1 TGTGCCACCAGAGGAGGGAGTGCGGGGAACACCGGGGAGCTGTTTTTT CATRGGSAGNTGELFF
NA TRBJ1-1 TRBD1 TRBV28 TGTGCCATCCAGGGGGGGGTGAACACTGAAGCTTTCTTT CAIQGGVNTEAFF
few TRBJ1-4 NA TRBV3-1/TRBV3-2 TGTGCCAGCAGCCACCAGAGCGCAACTAATGAAAAACTGTTTTTT CASSHQSATNEKLFF
NA TRBJ1-2 NA TRBV6-5 TGTGCCAGCAGTTACCTTCAGACCTACACCTTC CASSYLQTYTF
NA TRBJ1-2 NA TRBV6-2/TRBV6-3 TGTGCCAGCAGCTCGACAGCCTATGGCTACACCTTC CASSSTAYGYTF
NA TRBJ1-5 NA TRBV28 TGTGCCAGCAGCCGTCCGGGGATTCAGCCCCAGCATTTT CASSRPGIQPQHF
NA TRBJ2-2 NA TRBV4-1 TGCGCCAGCTCGTTGGGGGCTGCGGTCGGGGAGCTGTTTTTT CASSLGAAVGELFF
once TRBJ1-2 TRBD1 TRBV28 TGTGCCAGCAGTCCCTATGCGCTACAGGGGGCGCAGAATGGCTACACCTTC CASSPYALQGAQNGYTF
NA TRBJ1-6 NA TRBV25-1 TGTGCCACCGAGAGTAGCACCCCAAATTCACCCCTCCACTTT CATESSTPNSPLHF
NA TRBJ2-1 NA TRBV5-1 TGCGCCAGCAGCGGAGCAGGGGGGGAGAACTACAATGAGCAGTTCTTC CASSGAGGENYNEQFF
NA TRBJ1-1 NA TRBV28 TGTGCCAGCAGCCAAGTCCTTCGGAGAACTGAAGCTTTCTTT CASSQVLRRTEAFF
NA TRBJ1-1 NA TRBV9 TGTGCCAGCAGCCCCCAGGAGGGGGGGCAGACTGAAGCTTTCTTT CASSPQEGGQTEAFF
NA TRBJ2-1 NA TRBV5-1 TGCGCCAGCAGCTTTGAAGGATACAATGAGCAGTTCTTC CASSFEGYNEQFF
NA TRBJ1-2 NA TRBV25-1 TGTGCCAGCAGTGATGGGAGCGGCTATGGCTACACCTTC CASSDGSGYGYTF
NA TRBJ2-7 TRBD1 TRBV6-5 TGTGCCAGCATCCGGGACAGATTTTACGAGCAGTACTTC CASIRDRFYEQYF
NA TRBJ2-1 TRBD1 TRBV28 TGTGCCAGCAGTCCCGGGACAGGGGGCTGGGAGCAGTTCTTC CASSPGTGGWEQFF
once TRBJ1-5 TRBD1 TRBV19 TGTGCCAGCGCCAGGTCGGGGACAGGGGCCGAGCCCCAGCATTTT CASARSGTGAEPQHF
NA TRBJ2-7 TRBD1 TRBV5-1 TGCGCCAGCAGCCCCCAGGGGGCGAACTACGAGCAGTACTTC CASSPQGANYEQYF
NA TRBJ1-1 NA TRBV5-1 TGCGCCAGCAGCTTGACAGGGACAACGAACACTGAAGCTTTCTTT CASSLTGTTNTEAFF
NA TRBJ1-1 NA TRBV19 TGTGCCAGTAGTATACCTCTGATCAGGGGCCATACTGAAGCTTTCTTT CASSIPLIRGHTEAFF
NA TRBJ1-6 TRBD1 TRBV7-9 TGTGCCAGCACCTCCCGAGGACAGGGGAATTCACCCCTCCACTTT CASTSRGQGNSPLHF
once TRBJ1-1 NA TRBV12-3/TRBV12-4 TGTGCCAGCAGCGTACCTCCAGCTGAGGCTTTCTTT CASSVPPAEAFF
NA TRBJ2-1 NA TRBV24-1 TGTGCCACCAGTGATCCGGGGGTTAAACCGGACAATGAGCAGTTCTTC CATSDPGVKPDNEQFF
NA TRBJ1-1 NA TRBV7-6 TGTGCCAGCAGCTTAGGTGAAGGGATGAACACTGAAGCTTTCTTT CASSLGEGMNTEAFF
NA TRBJ1-1 NA TRBV7-2 TGTGCCAGCAGCCCCACAGGGTCCACGGTTATGAACACTGAAGCTTTCTTT CASSPTGSTVMNTEAFF
once TRBJ1-6 NA TRBV21-1 TGTGCCAGCAGCAAAGCCAACAGTGATAATTCACCCCTCCACTTT CASSKANSDNSPLHF
NA TRBJ1-1 NA TRBV9 TGTGCCAGCAGCGTAGTTACCACGAACACTGAAGCTTTCTTT CASSVVTTNTEAFF
NA TRBJ2-1 NA TRBV18 TGTGCCAGCTCACCACCATCCGGGACGGAATCCTACAATGAGCAGTTCTTC CASSPPSGTESYNEQFF
NA TRBJ2-3 NA TRBV11-1 TGTGCCAGCAGCTTGGGCGGGTCGAACCTAAGGGAGACGCAGTATTTT CASSLGGSNLRETQYF
NA TRBJ2-6 NA TRBV6-2/TRBV6-3 TGTGCCAGCAGCCGTAGCTCTGGGGCCAACGTCCTGACTTTC CASSRSSGANVLTF
NA TRBJ2-7 NA TRBV6-5 TGTGCCAGCAGTTACTCGAGCGCTTCCTACGAGCAGTACTTC CASSYSSASYEQYF
NA TRBJ2-1 NA TRBV30 TGTGCCTGGAATACAGAGCTCTACAATGAGCAGTTCTTC CAWNTELYNEQFF
NA TRBJ1-4 NA TRBV7-2 TGTGCCAGCAGCAAGGGTCCTAGAATTGAAAAACTGTTTTTT CASSKGPRIEKLFF
NA TRBJ1-6 NA TRBV6-5 TGTGCCGGCAGTTACTCCCGGGGAGGGATGTCTTCACCCCTCCACTTT CAGSYSRGGMSSPLHF
NA TRBJ2-2 NA TRBV12-3/TRBV12-4 TGTGCCAGCCAACGGGGAACCGGGGAGCTGTTTTTT CASQRGTGELFF
NA TRBJ1-5 NA TRBV19 TGTGCCAGTAGCCCGCAGGGGCAACAGCCCCAGCATTTT CASSPQGQQPQHF
NA TRBJ1-2 NA TRBV28 TGTGCCAGCTCGCTTACGGGGGGGAGCGGCTACACCTTC CASSLTGGSGYTF
NA TRBJ2-5 NA TRBV19 TGTGCCAGTAGTCCTTCCGGGCCCCTAGAGACCCAGTACTTC CASSPSGPLETQYF